This T cell receptor (beta chain) derives from a study of blood T cells in healthy people across ages. The CDR3 covers 13 residues. CDR1 is SQVTM and CDR2 is ANQGSEA in the germline V gene. It was with a sample-barcoded 5' primer and a J-beta primer mix that a second PCR of roughly 6 to 12 cycles was run. Each TCR beta cDNA got a 12-nucleotide random molecular identifier. TCRdb used MiXCR to reprocess the 5' RACE reads, holding one entry per CDR3 protein. The data hold 750,000 to 850,000 distinct CDR3 sequences, with about 25% observed a single time. The data were also submitted as part of a second study, on T cells of mothers and their children.

The specimen was blood. This clonotype originated in a boy between 5 and 17 years old in good health. This chain links TRBV29-1 with TRBJ1-4; 7 positions match TRBD1. The CDR3 bases are TGCGGCGGCGGGACAGCAACTAATGAAAAACTGTTTTTT. Its translation is CGGGTATNEKLFF. Full variable domain (missing parts from reference TRBV29-1 and TRBJ1-4): SAVISQKPSRDICQRGTSLTIQCQVDSQVTMMFWYRQQPGQSLTLIATANQGSEATYESGFVIDKFPISRPNLTFSTLTVSNMSPEDSSIYLCGGGTATNEKLFFGSGTQLSVL.